The present T cell receptor (beta chain) was sequenced within a study of OX40 agonist ivuxolimab in advanced cancers. Study-wide context: Ivuxolimab, which targeted the costimulatory receptor OX40 (CD134), was an agonistic, fully human IgG2 monoclonal antibody. Of the approximately 54 dose-escalation patients, hepatocellular carcinoma was present in around 19, melanoma in around 15, renal cell carcinoma in 9 and head and neck cancer in 9. The dose-escalation cohort was about 87% male with a mean age of approximately 60 years, ranging from roughly 23 to 90. Intravenous ivuxolimab was administered to patients every 2 weeks at six dose levels: 0.01, 0.1, 0.3, 1.5, 3 and 10 mg/kg. The paper covers the monotherapy dose-escalation part of the phase I ivuxolimab trial, which included N of about 50 patients. The point of sequencing TCRbeta in the periphery was to test whether ivuxolimab changed TCR sequence diversity and drove clonal T-cell expansion. Partial responses occurred in three dose-escalation patients: two with cutaneous melanoma and one with hepatocellular carcinoma. Patients were allowed to have had prior anti-PD-1, anti-PD-L1 or anti-CTLA-4 therapy, and approximately 41% of the dose-escalation patients had previously received checkpoint inhibitors. Study-wide conclusions, independent of this receptor: At doses from 0.1 to 3.0 mg/kg, clonal expansion was seen in both CD4+ and CD8+ blood T cells between baseline and week 6. Low levels of normalized T-cell clonal expansion were also seen in some patients who did not respond. After ivuxolimab, more expanded clones were found on average in CD8+ T cells than in CD4+ T cells. Partial responders in the 0.1-3.0 mg/kg groups had among the lowest normalized peripheral clonal expansion, especially among CD8+ T cells. The antigen specificity of the peripheral T cells that underwent clonal expansion was not determined.

CDR1 and CDR2 are read off the germline V gene as MNHNS and SASEGT. Trimming takes 8 bases from V and 1 base from J, and the germline ends sit 8 bases apart. The CDR3 has 12 amino acids, counting the end cysteine and phenylalanine. The CDR3 DNA has 36 bases and is translated from base 1. Genomic DNA was extracted from sorted cells for sequencing of the TCRbeta CDR3 region. The immunoSEQ Assay was used to sequence the TCRbeta CDR3 regions. The clones in this table, taken by TCRdb from immuneACCESS, are in-frame only. Not every clone is retained; where verified, under half of the shortfall comes from an unresolved V gene, and the cause of the rest is unknown. The sample table lists 77,000 or so clones, around 78% of them with a count of one. The ten most abundant clones make up about 5.4% of the sample. Patients with autoimmune disease history or receiving systemic immunosuppression were excluded from the trial. Peripheral blood for TCR sequencing was collected from all dose cohorts at baseline, on cycle 4 day 1, and on cycle 7 day 1. The samples were drawn from a first-in-human, open-label, multicenter phase I dose-escalation trial of ivuxolimab. Adults with locally advanced or metastatic melanoma, renal cell carcinoma, hepatocellular carcinoma or head and neck squamous cell carcinoma were enrolled in the trial. Before TCR sequencing, CD4+ and CD8+ T cells were separately sorted from peripheral blood.

As for this clone: The target of this receptor is not known. No base quality values were provided; no much bigger clone lies one nucleotide off.

This material consisted of CD4+ or CD8+ T cells sorted from blood, taken in a trial of the OX40 agonist ivuxolimab. The receptor comes from an adult with an advanced solid tumor such as melanoma, head and neck, liver or kidney cancer. The receptor chain draws on TRBV6-1 and TRBJ1-1, with no confident D gene call. The CDR3 has the sequence CASGRPNTEAFF. The DNA sequence is given as TGTGCCAGCGGGCGGCCGAACACTGAAGCTTTCTTT.